This T cell receptor beta chain was found in a study of blood T cell repertoires in COVID-19. Across the whole study: Sites across the United States, Italy and Spain contributed samples from acute and convalescent COVID-19. Sources were T cells, B-cell-depleted T cells, or PBMCs; the material itself was cDNA or gDNA.

Assay used: immunoSEQ multiplex PCR; TCRdb lists only in-frame clones, some missing. This table has some 270,000 clones, 75% to 90% appearing once. Clinical histories supplied by participants themselves formed the basis of cohort assignment. Deletions cut 5 bases from V and 5 bases from J, with 10 bases between. Germline loops: CDR1 SGHTA, CDR2 FQGNSA. The CDR3 totals 13 residues. The sequenced sample consisted of PBMCs or T cells enriched from blood (not recorded which). The source of this sequence is a woman aged 40-49 years who had been exposed to COVID-19. This sequence joins TRBV7-2 and TRBJ1-5, with unresolved D. The CDR3 here is CASSLERDQPQHF. CDR3 nucleotides: TGTGCCAGCAGCCTCGAACGGGATCAGCCCCAGCATTTT.